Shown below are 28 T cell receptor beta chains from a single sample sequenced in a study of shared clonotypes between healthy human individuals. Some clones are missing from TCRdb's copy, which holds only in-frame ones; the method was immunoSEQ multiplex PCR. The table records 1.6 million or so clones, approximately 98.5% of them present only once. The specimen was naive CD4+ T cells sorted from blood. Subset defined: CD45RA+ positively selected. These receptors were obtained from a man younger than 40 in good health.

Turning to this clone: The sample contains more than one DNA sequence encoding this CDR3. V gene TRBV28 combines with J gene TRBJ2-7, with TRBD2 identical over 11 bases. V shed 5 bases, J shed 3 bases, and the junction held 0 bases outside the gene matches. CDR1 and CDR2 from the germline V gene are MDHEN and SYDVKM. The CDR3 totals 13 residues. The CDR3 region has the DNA TGTGCCAGCAGTACTAGCGGGGGCTACGAGCAGTACTTC. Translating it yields CASSTSGGYEQYF.

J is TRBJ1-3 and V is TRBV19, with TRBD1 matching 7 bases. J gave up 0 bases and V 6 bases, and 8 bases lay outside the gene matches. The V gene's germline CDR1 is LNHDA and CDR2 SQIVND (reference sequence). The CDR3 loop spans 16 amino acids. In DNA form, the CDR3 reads TGTGCCAGTAGCCGGACCGGACAGGCCTCTGGAAACACCATATATTTT. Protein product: CASSRTGQASGNTIYF.

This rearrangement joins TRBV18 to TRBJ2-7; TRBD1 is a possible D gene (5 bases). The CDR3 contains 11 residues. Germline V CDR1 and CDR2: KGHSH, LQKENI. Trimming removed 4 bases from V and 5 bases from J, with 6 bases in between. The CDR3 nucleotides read TGTGCCAGCTCACGCAGGGACGAGCAGTACTTC. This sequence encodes CASSRRDEQYF.

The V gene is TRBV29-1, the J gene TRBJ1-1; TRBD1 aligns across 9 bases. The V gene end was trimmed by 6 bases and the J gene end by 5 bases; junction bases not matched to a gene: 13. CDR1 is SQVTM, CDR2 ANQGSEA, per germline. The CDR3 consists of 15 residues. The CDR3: CSVEGTGRPGTEAFF. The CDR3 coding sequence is TGCAGCGTGGAGGGGACAGGGAGGCCGGGGACTGAAGCTTTCTTT.

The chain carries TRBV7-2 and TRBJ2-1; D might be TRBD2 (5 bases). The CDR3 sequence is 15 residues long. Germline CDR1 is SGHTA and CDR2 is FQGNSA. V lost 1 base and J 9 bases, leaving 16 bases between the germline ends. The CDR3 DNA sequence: TGTGCCAGCAGCTTAGGGAGCGGTTCCTCCCCTGAGCAGTTCTTC. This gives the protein CASSLGSGSSPEQFF. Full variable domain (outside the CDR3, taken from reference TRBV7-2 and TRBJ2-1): GAGVSQSPSNKVTEKGKDVELRCDPISGHTALYWYRQSLGQGLEFLIYFQGNSAPDKSGLPSDRFSAERTGGSVSTLTIQRTQQEDSAVYLCASSLGSGSSPEQFFGPGTRLTVL.

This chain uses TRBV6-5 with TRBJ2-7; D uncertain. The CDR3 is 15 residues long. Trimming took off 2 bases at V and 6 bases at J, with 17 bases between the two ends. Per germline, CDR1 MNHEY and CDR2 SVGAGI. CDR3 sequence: CASSYLTDPLGEQYF. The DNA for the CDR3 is TGTGCCAGCAGTTACCTAACGGACCCCTTGGGCGAGCAGTACTTC.

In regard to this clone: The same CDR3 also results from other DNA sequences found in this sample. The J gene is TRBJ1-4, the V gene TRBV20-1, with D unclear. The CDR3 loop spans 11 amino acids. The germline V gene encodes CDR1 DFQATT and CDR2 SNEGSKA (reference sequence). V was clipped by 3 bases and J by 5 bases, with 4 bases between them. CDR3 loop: CSARRNEKLFF. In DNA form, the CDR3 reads TGCAGTGCTAGGAGAAATGAAAAACTGTTTTTT.

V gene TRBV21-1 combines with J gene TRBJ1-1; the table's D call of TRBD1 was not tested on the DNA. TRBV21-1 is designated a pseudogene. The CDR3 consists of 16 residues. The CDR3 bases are TGTGCCAGCAGCAAAGGGACACTTAGAAGGGGCACTGAAGCTTTCTTT. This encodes CASSKGTLRRGTEAFF.

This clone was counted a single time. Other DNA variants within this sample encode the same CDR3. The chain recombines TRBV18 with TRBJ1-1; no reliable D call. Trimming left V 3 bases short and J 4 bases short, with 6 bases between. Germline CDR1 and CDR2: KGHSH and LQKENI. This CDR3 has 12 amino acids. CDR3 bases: TGTGCCAGCTCACCCGGGAGCACTGAAGCTTTCTTT. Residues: CASSPGSTEAFF.

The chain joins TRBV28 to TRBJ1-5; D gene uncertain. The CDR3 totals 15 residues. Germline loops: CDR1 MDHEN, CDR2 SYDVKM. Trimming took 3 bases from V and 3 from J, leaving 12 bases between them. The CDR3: CASSFVRAFNQPQHF. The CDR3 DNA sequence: TGTGCCAGCAGTTTTGTGAGGGCATTCAATCAGCCCCAGCATTTT. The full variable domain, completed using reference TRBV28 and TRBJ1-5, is DVKVTQSSRYLVKRTGEKVFLECVQDMDHENMFWYRQDPGLGLRLIYFSYDVKMKEKGDIPEGYSVSREKKERFSLILESASTNQTSMYLCASSFVRAFNQPQHFGDGTRLSIL.

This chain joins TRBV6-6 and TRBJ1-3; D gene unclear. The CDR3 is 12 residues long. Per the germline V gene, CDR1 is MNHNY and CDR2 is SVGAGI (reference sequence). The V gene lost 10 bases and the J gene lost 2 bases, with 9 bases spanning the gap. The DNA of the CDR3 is TGTGCCACCTCAGAAGCTGGAAACACCATATATTTT. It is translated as CATSEAGNTIYF.

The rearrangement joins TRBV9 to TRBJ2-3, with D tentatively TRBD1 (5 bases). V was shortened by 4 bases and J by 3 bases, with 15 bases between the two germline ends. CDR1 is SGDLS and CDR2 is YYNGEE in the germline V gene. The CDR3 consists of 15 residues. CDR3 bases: TGTGCCAGCAGCCGTAGGAGCAGGGATACAGATACGCAGTATTTT. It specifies CASSRRSRDTDTQYF. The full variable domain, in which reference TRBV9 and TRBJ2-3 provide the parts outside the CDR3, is DSGVTQTPKHLITATGQRVTLRCSPRSGDLSVYWYQQSLDQGLQFLIQYYNGEERAKGNILERFSAQQFPDLHSELNLSSLELGDSALYFCASSRRSRDTDTQYFGPGTRLTVL.

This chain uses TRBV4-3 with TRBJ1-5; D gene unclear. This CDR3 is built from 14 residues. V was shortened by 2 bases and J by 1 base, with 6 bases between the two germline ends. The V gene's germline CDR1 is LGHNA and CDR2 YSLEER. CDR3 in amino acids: CASSQSGSNQPQHF. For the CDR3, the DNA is TGCGCCAGCAGCCAATCGGGAAGCAATCAGCCCCAGCATTTT.

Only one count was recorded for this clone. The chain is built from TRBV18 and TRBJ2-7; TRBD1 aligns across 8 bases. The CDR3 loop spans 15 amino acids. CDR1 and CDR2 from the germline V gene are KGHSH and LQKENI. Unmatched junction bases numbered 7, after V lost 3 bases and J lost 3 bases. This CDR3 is CASSPFDRGSYEQYF. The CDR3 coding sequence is TGTGCCAGCTCACCGTTCGACAGGGGTAGCTACGAGCAGTACTTC.

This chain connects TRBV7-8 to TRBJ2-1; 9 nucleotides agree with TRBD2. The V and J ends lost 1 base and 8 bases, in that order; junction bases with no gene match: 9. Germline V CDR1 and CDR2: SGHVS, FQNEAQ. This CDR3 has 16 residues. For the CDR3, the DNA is TGTGCCAGCAGCTTAGTTCCAGCGGGAGGTCGCGATGAGCAGTTCTTC. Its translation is CASSLVPAGGRDEQFF.

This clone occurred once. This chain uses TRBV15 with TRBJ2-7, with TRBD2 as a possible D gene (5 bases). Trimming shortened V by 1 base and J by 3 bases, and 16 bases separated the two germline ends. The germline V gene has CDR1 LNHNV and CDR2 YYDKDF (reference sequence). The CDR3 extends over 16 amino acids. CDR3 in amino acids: CATSRGGGQMSYEQYF. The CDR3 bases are TGTGCCACCAGCAGAGGCGGAGGCCAAATGAGCTACGAGCAGTACTTC.

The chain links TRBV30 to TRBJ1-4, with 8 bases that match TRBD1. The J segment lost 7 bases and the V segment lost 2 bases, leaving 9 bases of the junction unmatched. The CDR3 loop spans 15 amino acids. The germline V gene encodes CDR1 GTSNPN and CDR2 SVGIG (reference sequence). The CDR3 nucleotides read TGTGCCTGGAGTACCGGACAGGGCCCGACTGAAAAACTGTTTTTT. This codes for CAWSTGQGPTEKLFF.

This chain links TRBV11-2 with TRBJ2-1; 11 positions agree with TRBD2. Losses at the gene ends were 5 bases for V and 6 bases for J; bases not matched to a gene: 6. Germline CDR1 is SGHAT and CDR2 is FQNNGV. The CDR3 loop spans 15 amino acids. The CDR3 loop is CASSQISGRGNEQFF. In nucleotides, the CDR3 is TGTGCCAGCAGCCAAATTAGCGGGAGGGGCAATGAGCAGTTCTTC.

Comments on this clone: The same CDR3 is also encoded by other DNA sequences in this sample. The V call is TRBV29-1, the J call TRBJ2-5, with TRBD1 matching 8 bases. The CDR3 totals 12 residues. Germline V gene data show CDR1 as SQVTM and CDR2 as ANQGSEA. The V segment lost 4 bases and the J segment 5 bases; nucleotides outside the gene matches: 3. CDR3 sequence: CSVGTGQETQYF. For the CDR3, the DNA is TGCAGCGTTGGGACAGGGCAGGAGACCCAGTACTTC.

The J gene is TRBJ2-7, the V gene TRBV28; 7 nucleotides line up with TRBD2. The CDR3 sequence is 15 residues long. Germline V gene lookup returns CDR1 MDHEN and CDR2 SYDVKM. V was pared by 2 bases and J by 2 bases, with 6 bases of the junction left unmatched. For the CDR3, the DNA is TGTGCCAGCAGTTTAGGACTAGGTCGGCCCTACGAGCAGTACTTC. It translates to CASSLGLGRPYEQYF.

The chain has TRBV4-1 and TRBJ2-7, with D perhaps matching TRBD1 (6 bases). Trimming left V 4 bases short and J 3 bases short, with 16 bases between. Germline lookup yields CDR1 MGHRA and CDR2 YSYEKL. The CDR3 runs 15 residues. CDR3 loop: CASSRQGGSNYEQYF. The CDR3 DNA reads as TGCGCCAGCAGCCGACAAGGGGGTTCTAACTACGAGCAGTACTTC.

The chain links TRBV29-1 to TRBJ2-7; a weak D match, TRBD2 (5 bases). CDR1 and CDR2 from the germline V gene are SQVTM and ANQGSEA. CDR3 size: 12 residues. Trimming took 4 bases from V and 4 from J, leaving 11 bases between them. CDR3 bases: TGCAGCGTTGGGACCGGGATGTACGAGCAGTACTTC. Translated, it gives CSVGTGMYEQYF.

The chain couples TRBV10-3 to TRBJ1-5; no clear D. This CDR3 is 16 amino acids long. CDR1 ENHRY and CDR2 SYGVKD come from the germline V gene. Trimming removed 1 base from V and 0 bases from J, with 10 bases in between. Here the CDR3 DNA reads TGTGCCATCAGTGAGTACGGGGTACTTAGCAATCAGCCCCAGCATTTT. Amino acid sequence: CAISEYGVLSNQPQHF.

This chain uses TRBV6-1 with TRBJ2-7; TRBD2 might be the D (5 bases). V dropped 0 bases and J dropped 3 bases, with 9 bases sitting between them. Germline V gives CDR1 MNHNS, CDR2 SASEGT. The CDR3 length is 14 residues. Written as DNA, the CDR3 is TGTGCCAGCAGTGAAGCTTCTCGGGGCTACGAGCAGTACTTC. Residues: CASSEASRGYEQYF.

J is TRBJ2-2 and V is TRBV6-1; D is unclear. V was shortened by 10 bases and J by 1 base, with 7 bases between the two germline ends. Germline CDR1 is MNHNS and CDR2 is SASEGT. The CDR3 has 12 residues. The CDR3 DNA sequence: TGTGCCATCAGACAGAACACCGGGGAGCTGTTTTTT. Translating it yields CAIRQNTGELFF.

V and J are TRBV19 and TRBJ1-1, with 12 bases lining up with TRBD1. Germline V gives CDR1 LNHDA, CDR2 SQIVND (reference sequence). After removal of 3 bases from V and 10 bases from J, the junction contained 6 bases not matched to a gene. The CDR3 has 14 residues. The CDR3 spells CASSIGTGGSVAFF. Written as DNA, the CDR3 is TGTGCCAGTAGTATCGGGACAGGGGGCTCCGTAGCTTTCTTT.

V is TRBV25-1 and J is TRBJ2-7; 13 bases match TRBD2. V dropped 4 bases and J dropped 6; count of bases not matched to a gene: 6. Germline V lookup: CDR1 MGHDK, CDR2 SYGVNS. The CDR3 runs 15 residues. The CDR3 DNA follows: TGTGCCAGCAGTGGGACTAGCGGGAGACTCGGCGAGCAGTACTTC. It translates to CASSGTSGRLGEQYF.

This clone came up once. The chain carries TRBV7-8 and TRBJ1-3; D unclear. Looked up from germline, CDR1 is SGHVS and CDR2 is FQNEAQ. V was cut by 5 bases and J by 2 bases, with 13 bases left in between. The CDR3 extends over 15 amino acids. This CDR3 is CASSTPWTAGNTIYF. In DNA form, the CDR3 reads TGTGCCAGCAGCACCCCTTGGACCGCTGGAAACACCATATATTTT.